This T cell receptor beta chain is from a study of blood T cell repertoires in COVID-19. The overall study: Collection of acute and convalescent COVID-19 samples took place in the United States, Italy and Spain. PBMCs, B-cell-depleted T cells, or T cells provided the cDNA or gDNA that made up the material.

This clone was picked up a small number of times. J was trimmed by 3 bases and V by 2 bases; bases with no gene match: 1. The CDR3 has 13 amino acids. The germline CDR1 and CDR2 sequences are MNHEY and SVGEGT. Sequencing used immunoSEQ multiplex PCR; TCRdb keeps in-frame clones, though not all of them. Of a few hundred thousand clones detected, nearly 90% appear once; the ten largest clones hold less than 6%. The source is a woman aged 25-40 years who had recovered from COVID-19. J is TRBJ2-7 and V is TRBV6-2 or TRBV6-3, with TRBD2 matching 7 bases. Sequencing used PBMCs or T cells enriched from blood (not recorded which). The CDR3 spells CASSYPSGYEQYF. The CDR3 coding sequence is TGTGCCAGCAGTTACCCTAGCGGCTACGAGCAGTACTTC.